The 5 T cell receptor beta chains below come from one sample, sequenced in a study of CXCR3-negative and CXCR3-positive naive CD8 T cells. 5' RACE with UMI labels generated the TRB cDNA libraries. TCRdb re-called the 5' RACE reads; every CDR3 protein appears as one record, without DNA. Its listing shows 45,000 to 60,000 distinct CDR3 sequences. Sequenced: naive CXCR3- CD8+ T cells from blood. Specified subset: CD45RO-CCR7+CD27+CD95- naive CD8+ T cells lacking CXCR3 (TNR3-). The receptor source for this set is a human donor in good health. Some clones in this sample may be carry-over from other donors' samples.

The chain uses TRBV4-2 and TRBJ2-3; absent DNA, TCRdb's TRBD1 call cannot be checked. The CDR3 runs 16 residues. Germline loops: CDR1 LGHNA, CDR2 YNFKEQ. CDR3 sequence reads: CASSQEGRGGPDTQYF.

The CDR3: CASSTGTGGGYQPQHF. The J gene is TRBJ1-5, the V gene TRBV6-4; without DNA, the TCRdb call of TRBD1 cannot be checked. This CDR3 spans 16 amino acids. Germline lookup yields CDR1 MRHNA and CDR2 SNTAGT.

The gene calls are TRBV9 and TRBJ1-2. Germline lookup yields CDR1 SGDLS and CDR2 YYNGEE. The CDR3 runs 21 residues. The CDR3 reads CASSVETRDGGRGPQDYGYTF.

V and J are TRBV12-3 or TRBV12-4 and TRBJ2-7. The CDR3 is made up of 14 amino acids. Here the CDR3 reads CASSLAGNHYEQYF.

The CDR3 is CASSFEAGLPSGANVLTF. The chain recombines TRBV12-3 or TRBV12-4 with TRBJ2-6; TCRdb reports TRBD2, a call that lacks DNA to check it against. The CDR3 is 18 amino acids.